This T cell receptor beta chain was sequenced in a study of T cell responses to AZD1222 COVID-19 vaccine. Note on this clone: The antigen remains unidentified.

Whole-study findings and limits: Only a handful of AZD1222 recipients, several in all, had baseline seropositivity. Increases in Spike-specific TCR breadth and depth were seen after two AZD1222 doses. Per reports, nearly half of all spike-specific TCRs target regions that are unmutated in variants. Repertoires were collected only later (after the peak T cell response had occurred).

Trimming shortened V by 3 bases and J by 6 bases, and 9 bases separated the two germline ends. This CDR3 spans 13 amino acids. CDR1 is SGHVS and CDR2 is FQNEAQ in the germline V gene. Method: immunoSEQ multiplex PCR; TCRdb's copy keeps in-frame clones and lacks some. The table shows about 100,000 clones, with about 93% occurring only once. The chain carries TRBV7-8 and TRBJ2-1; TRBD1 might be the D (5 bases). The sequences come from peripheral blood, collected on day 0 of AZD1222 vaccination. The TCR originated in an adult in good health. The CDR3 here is CASSFDRSNEQFF. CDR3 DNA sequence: TGTGCCAGCAGCTTCGACAGAAGCAATGAGCAGTTCTTC.